This T cell receptor beta chain was recorded in a study of beta chain features in type 1 diabetes. The CDR3 is 16 amino acids. Germline CDR1 reads SGHTA; CDR2 reads FQGNSA. The V segment lost 5 bases and the J segment 3 bases; nucleotides outside the gene matches: 4. As every portion of the isolated RNA was reverse transcribed, the sequencing read expressed TCRB transcripts. Assay used: immunoSEQ multiplex PCR; TCRdb lists only in-frame clones, some missing. The table shows fewer than 900,000 clones, with under 20% occurring only once. This clone was picked up a small number of times. Purity exceeding 98% was reached by all sorted populations.

This sequence originates from a woman aged 18-35 years in good health. The chain uses TRBV7-2 and TRBJ2-5; the match to TRBD2 covers 15 bases. Sample: naive CD4+ T cells from blood. CDR3 sequence (DNA): TGTGCCAGCAGCCTGGGACTAGCGGGAGGTGAAGAGACCCAGTACTTC. It yields the protein CASSLGLAGGEETQYF. Combining the CDR3 with reference TRBV7-2 and TRBJ2-5 gives the whole variable domain GAGVSQSPSNKVTEKGKDVELRCDPISGHTALYWYRQSLGQGLEFLIYFQGNSAPDKSGLPSDRFSAERTGGSVSTLTIQRTQQEDSAVYLCASSLGLAGGEETQYFGPGTRLLVL.